The subject of this entry is one TCR beta chain. The library targeted TCRbeta and was prepared with unique molecular identifiers. TCRdb processed the PCR reads anew with MiXCR; each CDR3 protein has one entry. The table includes approximately 640,000 distinct CDR3 sequences, roughly 15% detected once. This specimen comes from a study of T-cell reconstitution after alpha-beta-depleted transplantation in children. The CDR3 length is 19 residues. Germline CDR1 is SGHDT and CDR2 is YYEEEE. Trimming stripped 1 base from V and 5 bases from J, with 22 bases between. The source is a human donor who donated a stem cell graft to a child with acute myeloid leukemia. The sequencing here drew on PBMCs from the stem cell graft donor, taken from the stem cell graft. V gene TRBV5-6 combines with J gene TRBJ2-6; D might be TRBD1 or TRBD2, each matching 5 bases. The CDR3: CASSLSQTGTPRWANVLTF. Here the CDR3 DNA reads TGTGCCAGCAGCTTGTCCCAGACCGGGACGCCTCGTTGGGCCAACGTCCTGACTTTC.